The present T cell receptor (beta chain) was sequenced within a study of blood T cell repertoires in COVID-19. Profiled with immunoSEQ multiplex PCR; TCRdb holds only in-frame clones, not every one. The table lists 150,000 or so clones, 84% of them singletons. Trimming pared 6 bases from V and 0 bases from J, leaving 11 bases between. Germline CDR1 and CDR2: SEHNR and FQNEAQ (reference sequence). This CDR3 spans 15 amino acids. The sequence derives from a woman between 50 and 59 years old who had been exposed to COVID-19. The genes are TRBV7-9 and TRBJ1-4; possible D gene TRBD1, 6 bases. Source material: PBMCs or T cells enriched from blood (not recorded which). In DNA, the CDR3 is TGTGCCAGCAGTCCTCGACAGGCAACTAATGAAAAACTGTTTTTT. Its translation is CASSPRQATNEKLFF.